Reported below is one T cell receptor (beta chain). These data belong to a study of blood T cell repertoires in COVID-19. About the study: Acute-phase and convalescent COVID-19 samples originated in the United States, Italy and Spain. In each case, the material was cDNA or gDNA derived from T cells, B-cell-depleted T cells, or PBMCs.

V was trimmed by 0 bases and J by 8 bases, leaving 17 bases between them. CDR3 length: 15 residues. Per germline, CDR1 SGDLS and CDR2 YYNGEE. Original analysis: Counts of nucleated cells, estimated from reference gene primer amplification, were obtained. Produced via immunoSEQ multiplex PCR; TCRdb's table is partial and in-frame only. V and J calls plus clone size are reproduced from that table; the DNA served to infer D and trimming. The table has a few hundred thousand clones, about 86% seen once. This receptor was taken from a woman under 40 who had recovered from COVID-19. The sample taken for sequencing was peripheral blood. The V and J genes are TRBV9 and TRBJ1-2, with D maybe TRBD1 (6 bases). In nucleotides, the CDR3 is TGTGCCAGCAGCGTAGAGCCTCTGGGGGCGGCCGGCTACACCTTC. Amino acid sequence: CASSVEPLGAAGYTF.